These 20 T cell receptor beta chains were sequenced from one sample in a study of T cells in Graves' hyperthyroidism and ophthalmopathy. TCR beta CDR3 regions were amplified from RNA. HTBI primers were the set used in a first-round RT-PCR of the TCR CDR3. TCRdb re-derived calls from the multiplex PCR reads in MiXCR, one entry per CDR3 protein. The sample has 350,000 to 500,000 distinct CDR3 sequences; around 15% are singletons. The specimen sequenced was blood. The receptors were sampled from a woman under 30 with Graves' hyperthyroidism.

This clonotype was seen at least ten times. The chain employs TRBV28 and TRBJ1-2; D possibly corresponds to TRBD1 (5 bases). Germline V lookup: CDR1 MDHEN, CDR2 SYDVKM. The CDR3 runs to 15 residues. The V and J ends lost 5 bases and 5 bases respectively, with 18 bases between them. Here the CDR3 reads CASSPPIRGGYGYTF. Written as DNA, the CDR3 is TGTGCCAGCAGTCCCCCCATCCGGGGGGGGTATGGCTACACCTTC.

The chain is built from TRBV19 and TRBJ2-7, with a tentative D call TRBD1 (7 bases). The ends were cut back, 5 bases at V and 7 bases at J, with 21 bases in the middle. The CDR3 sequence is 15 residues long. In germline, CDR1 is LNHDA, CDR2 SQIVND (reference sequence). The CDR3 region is CASSVQGGSIQEQYF. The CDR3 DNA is TGTGCCAGTAGTGTCCAGGGGGGCTCCATACAGGAGCAGTACTTC.

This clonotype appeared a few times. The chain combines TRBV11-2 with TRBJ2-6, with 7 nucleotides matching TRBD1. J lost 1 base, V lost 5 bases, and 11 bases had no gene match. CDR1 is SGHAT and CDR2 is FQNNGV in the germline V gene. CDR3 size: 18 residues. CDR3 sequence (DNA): TGTGCCAGCAGCGCTCTAGGGACAGATACATCTGGGGCCAACGTCCTGACTTTC. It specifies CASSALGTDTSGANVLTF.

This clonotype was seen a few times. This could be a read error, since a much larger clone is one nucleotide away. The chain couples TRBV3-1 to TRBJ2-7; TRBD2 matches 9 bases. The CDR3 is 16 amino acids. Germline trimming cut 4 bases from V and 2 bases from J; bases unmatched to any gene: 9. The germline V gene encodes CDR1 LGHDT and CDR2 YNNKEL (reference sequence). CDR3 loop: CASSLFPSGVTYEQYF. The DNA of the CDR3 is TGTGCCAGCAGCCTCTTCCCTAGCGGGGTGACCTACGAGCAGTACTTC.

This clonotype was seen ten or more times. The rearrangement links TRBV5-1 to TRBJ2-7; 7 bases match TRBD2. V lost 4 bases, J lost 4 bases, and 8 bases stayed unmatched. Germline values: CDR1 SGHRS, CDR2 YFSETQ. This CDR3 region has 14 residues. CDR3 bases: TGCGCCAGCAGCGGGAGGGGTAAGGTTTACGAGCAGTACTTC. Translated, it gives CASSGRGKVYEQYF.

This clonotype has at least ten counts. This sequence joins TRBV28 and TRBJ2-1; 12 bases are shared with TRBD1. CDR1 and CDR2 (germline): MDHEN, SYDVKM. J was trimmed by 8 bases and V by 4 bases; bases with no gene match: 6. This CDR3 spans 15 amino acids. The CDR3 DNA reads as TGTGCCAGCAGTTCCCCGGGACAGGGGGCCTATGAGCAGTTCTTC. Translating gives CASSSPGQGAYEQFF.

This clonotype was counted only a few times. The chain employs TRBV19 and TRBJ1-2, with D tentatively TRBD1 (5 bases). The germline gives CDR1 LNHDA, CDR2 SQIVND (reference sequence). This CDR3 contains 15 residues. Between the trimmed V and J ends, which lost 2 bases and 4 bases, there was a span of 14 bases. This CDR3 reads CASSITTGAPYGYTF. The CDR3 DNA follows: TGTGCCAGTAGTATAACAACAGGCGCACCCTATGGCTACACCTTC.

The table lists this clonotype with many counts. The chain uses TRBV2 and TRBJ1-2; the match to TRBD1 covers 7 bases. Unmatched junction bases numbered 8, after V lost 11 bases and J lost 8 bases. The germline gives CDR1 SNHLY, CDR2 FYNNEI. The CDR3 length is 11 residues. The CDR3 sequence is CAGRDREGYTF. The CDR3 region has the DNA TGTGCCGGTAGAGACAGGGAGGGCTACACCTTC.

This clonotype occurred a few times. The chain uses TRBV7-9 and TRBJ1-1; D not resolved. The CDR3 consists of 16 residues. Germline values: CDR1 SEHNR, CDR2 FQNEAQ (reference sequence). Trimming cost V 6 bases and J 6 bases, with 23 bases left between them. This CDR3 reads CASRPPPRASVAEAFF. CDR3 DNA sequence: TGTGCCAGCAGGCCCCCGCCCCGGGCCTCGGTAGCTGAAGCTTTCTTT.

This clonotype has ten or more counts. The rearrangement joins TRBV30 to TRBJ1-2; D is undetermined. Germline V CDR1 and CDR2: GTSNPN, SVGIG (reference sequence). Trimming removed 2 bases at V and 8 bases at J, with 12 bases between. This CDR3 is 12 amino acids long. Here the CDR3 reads CAWSNIGNGYTF. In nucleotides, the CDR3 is TGTGCCTGGAGTAACATAGGGAACGGCTACACCTTC.

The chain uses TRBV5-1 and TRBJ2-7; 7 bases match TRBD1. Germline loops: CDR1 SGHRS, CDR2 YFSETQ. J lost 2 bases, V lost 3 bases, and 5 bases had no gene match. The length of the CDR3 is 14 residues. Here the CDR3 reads CASSSTGSPYEQYF. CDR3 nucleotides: TGCGCCAGCAGCTCGACAGGGTCGCCCTACGAGCAGTACTTC.

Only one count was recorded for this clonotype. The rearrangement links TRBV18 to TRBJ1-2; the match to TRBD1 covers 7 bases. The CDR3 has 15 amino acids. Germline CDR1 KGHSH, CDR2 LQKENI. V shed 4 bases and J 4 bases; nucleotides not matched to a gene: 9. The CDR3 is CASSLQLGTAYGYTF. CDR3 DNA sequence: TGTGCCAGCTCACTACAGCTTGGGACAGCCTATGGCTACACCTTC.

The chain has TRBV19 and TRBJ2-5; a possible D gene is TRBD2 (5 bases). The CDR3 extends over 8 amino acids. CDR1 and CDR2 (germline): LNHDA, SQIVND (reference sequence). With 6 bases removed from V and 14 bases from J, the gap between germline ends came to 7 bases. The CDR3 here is CASRWTYF. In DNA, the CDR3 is TGTGCCAGTAGGTGGACTTACTTC.

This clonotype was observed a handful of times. The CDR3 bases are TGCGCCAGCAGAGGGACAGGGGGCATCTACAATGAGCAGTTCTTC. It specifies CASRGTGGIYNEQFF. The chain joins TRBV10-2 to TRBJ2-1; TRBD1 matches 12 bases. The germline V gene encodes CDR1 WSHSY and CDR2 SAAADI. J was trimmed by 3 bases and V by 6 bases; bases with no gene match: 3. The CDR3 spans 15 residues.

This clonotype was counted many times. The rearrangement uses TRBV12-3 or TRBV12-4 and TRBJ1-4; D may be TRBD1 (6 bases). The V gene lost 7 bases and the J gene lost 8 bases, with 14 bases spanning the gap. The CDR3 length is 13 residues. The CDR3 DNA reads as TGTGCCAGCACCCACAGGGTTTGGGAAAAACTGTTTTTT. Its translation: CASTHRVWEKLFF.

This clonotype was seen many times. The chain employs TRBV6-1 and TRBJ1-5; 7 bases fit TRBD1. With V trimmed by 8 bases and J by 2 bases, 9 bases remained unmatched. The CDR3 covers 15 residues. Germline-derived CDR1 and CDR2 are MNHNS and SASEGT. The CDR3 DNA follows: TGTGCCAGCGGTAACAGGGGTAGGGGCAATCAGCCCCAGCATTTT. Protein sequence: CASGNRGRGNQPQHF.

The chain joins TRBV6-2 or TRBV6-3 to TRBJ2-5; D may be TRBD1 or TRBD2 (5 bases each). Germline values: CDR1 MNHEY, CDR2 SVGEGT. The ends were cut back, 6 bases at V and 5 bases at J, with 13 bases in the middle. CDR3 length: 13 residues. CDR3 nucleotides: TGTGCCAGCAGCTGGGACCTCGGGGAGACCCAGTACTTC. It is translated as CASSWDLGETQYF.

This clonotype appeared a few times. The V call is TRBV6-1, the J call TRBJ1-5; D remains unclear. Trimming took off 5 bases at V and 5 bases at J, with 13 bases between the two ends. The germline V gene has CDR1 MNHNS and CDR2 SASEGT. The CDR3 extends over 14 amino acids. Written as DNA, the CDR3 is TGTGCCAGCAGTTTGGACCGCTCAGATCAGCCCCAGCATTTT. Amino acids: CASSLDRSDQPQHF.

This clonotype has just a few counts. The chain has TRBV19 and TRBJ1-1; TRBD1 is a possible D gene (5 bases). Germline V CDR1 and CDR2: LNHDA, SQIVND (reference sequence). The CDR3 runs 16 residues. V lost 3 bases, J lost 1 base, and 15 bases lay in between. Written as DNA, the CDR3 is TGTGCCAGTAGTATTTCGACAGCTAATCCGAACACTGAAGCTTTCTTT. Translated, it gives CASSISTANPNTEAFF.

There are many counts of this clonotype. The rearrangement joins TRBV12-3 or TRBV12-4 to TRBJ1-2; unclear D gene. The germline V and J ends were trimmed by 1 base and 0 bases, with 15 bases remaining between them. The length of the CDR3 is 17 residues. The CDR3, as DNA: TGTGCCAGCAGTTTAGATCATACCCCCACAGCTAACTATGGCTACACCTTC. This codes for CASSLDHTPTANYGYTF.